This section outlines one TCR beta chain sequence together with its context. The sample comes from a study of cytomegalovirus exposure and HLA in healthy donors. The V gene lost 0 bases and the J gene lost 10 bases, with 22 bases spanning the gap. The length of the CDR3 is 18 residues. Germline V gives CDR1 LGHNT, CDR2 FRNRAP. PCR employed 60 Vbeta and 13 Jbeta primers. Some clones are missing from TCRdb's copy, which holds only in-frame ones; the method was immunoSEQ multiplex PCR. The profile shows about 130,000 clones, 81% of them singletons. The chain is built from TRBV12-5 and TRBJ1-6, with D unresolved. This sequence originates from a man younger than 30 in good health and CMV-seronegative. Sequencing input: PBMCs. CDR3: CASGLVPVVEGVGSPLHF. CDR3 sequence (DNA): TGTGCTAGTGGTTTGGTACCCGTGGTAGAGGGAGTGGGATCACCCCTCCACTTT.